Given below is one T cell receptor beta chain in context. Using immunoSEQ multiplex PCR, the repertoire was profiled, and TCRdb retains in-frame clones only, with some absent. The sample shows a few hundred thousand clones, 70% to 90% of them seen only once. This entry comes from a study of blood T cell repertoires in COVID-19. Deletions cut 7 bases from V and 4 bases from J, with 10 bases between. This CDR3 is built from 13 residues. Looked up from germline, CDR1 is ENHRY and CDR2 is SYGVKD. This clonotype was obtained from a man aged 30 to 45 who had recovered from COVID-19. The source material was PBMCs or T cells enriched from blood (not recorded which). J is TRBJ1-4 and V is TRBV10-3; unclear D gene. CDR3 in amino acids: CAINEAINEKLFF. The CDR3 DNA reads TGTGCCATCAACGAGGCGATTAATGAAAAACTGTTTTTT.